Given below is one T cell receptor (beta chain) in context. Antigen specificity is unknown. The sample originates from a study of shared clonotypes between healthy human individuals. With V trimmed by 8 bases and J by 7 bases, 13 bases remained unmatched. The CDR3 runs to 15 residues. The V gene's germline CDR1 is LNHDA and CDR2 SQIVND (reference sequence). Data came from immunoSEQ multiplex PCR; TCRdb stores just in-frame clones and leaves some out. The sample includes about 1 million clones, approximately 68% of them seen just once. Study results and caveats: Naive CD4 clonotypes overlapped across several donors at roughly 5.1%.

The specimen sequenced was memory CD4+ T cells sorted from blood. Subset of the sample: CD45RA-negative fraction. The clonotype comes from a man younger than 35 in good health. This chain joins TRBV19 and TRBJ1-2; TRBD1 agrees at 10 bases. The CDR3 sequence: CASHKRDRGQGGYTF. The CDR3 DNA follows: TGTGCCAGTCATAAAAGGGACAGGGGTCAAGGTGGCTACACCTTC.